These T cell receptor beta chains were read from a single sample in a study of blood T cells in healthy people across ages. From the 5' RACE reads, TCRdb called clonotypes with MiXCR, one entry per CDR3 protein. The sample holds over a million distinct CDR3 sequences, 42% seen once. Sequencing was carried out using blood. The receptors stem from a woman younger than 35 in good health. Each CDR3 is given with its conserved first and last residue. A D gene is named only where the DNA matches it firmly. Rows give clone size only sometimes, using once, few, many, or a class for an expanded clone.

D gene: .
J gene: TRBJ1-5
V gene: TRBV7-9
clone size: few
CDR3 DNA: TGTGCCAGCAGCTTAGGAGACAGGAGCAATCAGCCCCAGCATTTT
CDR3 protein: CASSLGDRSNQPQHF

D gene: .
J gene: TRBJ2-1
V gene: TRBV20-1
clone size: .
CDR3 DNA: TGCAGTGCTAGAGACCCTCTTACGCCTGAGCAGTTCTTC
CDR3 protein: CSARDPLTPEQFF

D gene: TRBD1
J gene: TRBJ1-2
V gene: TRBV4-1
clone size: .
CDR3 DNA: TGCGCCAGCAGCCCCCTCTGGACAGGGGGCATATCTAGTGGCTACACCTTC
CDR3 protein: CASSPLWTGGISSGYTF

D gene: .
J gene: TRBJ2-7
V gene: TRBV5-1
clone size: .
CDR3 DNA: TGCGCCAGCAGTACCCCCAGCTCCTACAATGAGCAGTACTTC
CDR3 protein: CASSTPSSYNEQYF

D gene: .
J gene: TRBJ2-2
V gene: TRBV12-3/TRBV12-4
clone size: .
CDR3 DNA: TGTGCCAGCATTATCGCGGGGCGGTCTGACGGGGAGCTGTTTTTT
CDR3 protein: CASIIAGRSDGELFF

D gene: .
J gene: TRBJ2-7
V gene: TRBV19
clone size: .
CDR3 DNA: TGTGCCAGTAGTATGAAGGGATACGAGCAGTACTTC
CDR3 protein: CASSMKGYEQYF

D gene: TRBD1
J gene: TRBJ2-6
V gene: TRBV10-2
clone size: .
CDR3 DNA: TGCGCCAGCATAGGACAGGGAGCTGGGGCCAACGTCCTGACTTTC
CDR3 protein: CASIGQGAGANVLTF

D gene: .
J gene: TRBJ2-7
V gene: TRBV6-2/TRBV6-3
clone size: .
CDR3 DNA: TGTGCCAGCAGTTACTCGGTGGCCCGGGGCTCCTACGAGCAGTACTTC
CDR3 protein: CASSYSVARGSYEQYF

D gene: TRBD1
J gene: TRBJ1-4
V gene: TRBV6-5
clone size: few
CDR3 DNA: TGTGCCAGCAGTTATATTGGGCCGGGACAGGGGAGTAGAAAACTGTTTTTT
CDR3 protein: CASSYIGPGQGSRKLFF

D gene: TRBD1
J gene: TRBJ1-2
V gene: TRBV20-1
clone size: .
CDR3 DNA: TGCAGTGTCACGACAGGGGGGACCTATGGCTACACCTTC
CDR3 protein: CSVTTGGTYGYTF

D gene: .
J gene: TRBJ1-5
V gene: TRBV6-2/TRBV6-3
clone size: .
CDR3 DNA: TGTGCCAGCAGACCAAGACAGGTCACTCAAGCCCAGCATTTT
CDR3 protein: CASRPRQVTQAQHF

D gene: TRBD1
J gene: TRBJ2-7
V gene: TRBV7-9
clone size: .
CDR3 DNA: TGTGCCAGCAGCCCCGGCAGACAGGGCGATCCCTACGAGCAGTACTTC
CDR3 protein: CASSPGRQGDPYEQYF

D gene: .
J gene: TRBJ2-3
V gene: TRBV12-3/TRBV12-4
clone size: many
CDR3 DNA: TGTGCCAGCACTTTGGAGGGCAAGAGAGATACGCAGTATTTT
CDR3 protein: CASTLEGKRDTQYF

D gene: .
J gene: TRBJ2-1
V gene: TRBV29-1
clone size: few
CDR3 DNA: TGCAGTGGCTTAGGGGGGGCCCACAATGAGCAGTTCTTC
CDR3 protein: CSGLGGAHNEQFF

D gene: .
J gene: TRBJ2-5
V gene: TRBV4-2
clone size: .
CDR3 DNA: TGTGCCAGCAGCCAAGTACGAGGGATTGGGGAGACCCAGTACTTC
CDR3 protein: CASSQVRGIGETQYF

D gene: TRBD2
J gene: TRBJ2-1
V gene: TRBV20-1
clone size: few
CDR3 DNA: TGCAGTGCTAGGTTCCCTCGCGGGAGGGTAGGAGAGCAGTTCTTC
CDR3 protein: CSARFPRGRVGEQFF

D gene: .
J gene: TRBJ1-2
V gene: TRBV6-5
clone size: few
CDR3 DNA: TGTGCCAGCAGTTACGGAGGCCTTAACTATGGCTACACCTTC
CDR3 protein: CASSYGGLNYGYTF

D gene: .
J gene: TRBJ1-2
V gene: TRBV27
clone size: .
CDR3 DNA: TGTGCCAGCAGTTTACGGGGGGGACTCGTCTATGGCTACACCTTC
CDR3 protein: CASSLRGGLVYGYTF

D gene: TRBD1
J gene: TRBJ2-5
V gene: TRBV12-3/TRBV12-4
clone size: .
CDR3 DNA: TGTGCCAGCAGACAGGGGATCGAGGAGACCCAGTACTTC
CDR3 protein: CASRQGIEETQYF

D gene: .
J gene: TRBJ1-5
V gene: TRBV20-1
clone size: .
CDR3 DNA: TGCAGTGCTAGAGGGAGGAAACCAACGAATCAGCCCCAGCATTTT
CDR3 protein: CSARGRKPTNQPQHF

D gene: .
J gene: TRBJ1-1
V gene: TRBV30
clone size: .
CDR3 DNA: TGTGCCTGGAGTCGTGGGCAGGGGCGAGGGGCTTTCTTT
CDR3 protein: CAWSRGQGRGAFF

D gene: TRBD2
J gene: TRBJ2-2
V gene: TRBV20-1
clone size: .
CDR3 DNA: TGCAGTGCCAGGACTAGCGGGAGAGTGGAAACCGGGGAGCTGTTTTTT
CDR3 protein: CSARTSGRVETGELFF

D gene: .
J gene: TRBJ2-5
V gene: TRBV6-5
clone size: .
CDR3 DNA: TGTGCCAGCAGCCGCGGAACAGAATACCGTGAGCAGTACTTC
CDR3 protein: CASSRGTEYREQYF

D gene: TRBD1
J gene: TRBJ1-2
V gene: TRBV6-5
clone size: few
CDR3 DNA: TGTGCCAGCAGTTTATCGACAGGGGCCAACTATGGCTACACCTTC
CDR3 protein: CASSLSTGANYGYTF

D gene: TRBD1
J gene: TRBJ1-6
V gene: TRBV20-1
clone size: .
CDR3 DNA: TGCAGTGCTATACGACAGGGTAGTTCACCCCTCCACTTT
CDR3 protein: CSAIRQGSSPLHF

D gene: .
J gene: TRBJ1-1
V gene: TRBV4-3
clone size: .
CDR3 DNA: TGCGCCAGCAGCCAGGGGCCTATGGGGGGCAAGAACACTGAAGCTTTCTTT
CDR3 protein: CASSQGPMGGKNTEAFF

D gene: TRBD1
J gene: TRBJ1-5
V gene: TRBV10-3
clone size: few
CDR3 DNA: TGTGCCATAGGGACAGGGGGCAATCAGCCCCAGCATTTT
CDR3 protein: CAIGTGGNQPQHF

D gene: .
J gene: TRBJ2-2
V gene: TRBV6-2/TRBV6-3
clone size: few
CDR3 DNA: TGTGCCAGCAGGCCGACAGGCCGCGCCGGGGAGCTGTTTTTT
CDR3 protein: CASRPTGRAGELFF

D gene: .
J gene: TRBJ2-7
V gene: TRBV4-3
clone size: .
CDR3 DNA: TGCGCCAGCAGCCAAGAAGAGGGGGACTACGAGCAGTACTTC
CDR3 protein: CASSQEEGDYEQYF

D gene: .
J gene: TRBJ2-7
V gene: TRBV13
clone size: .
CDR3 DNA: TGTGCCAGCAGCTTATTTTACGGCGAATACGAGCAGTACTTC
CDR3 protein: CASSLFYGEYEQYF

D gene: .
J gene: TRBJ2-3
V gene: TRBV12-3/TRBV12-4
clone size: .
CDR3 DNA: TGTGCCAGCAGTTTAGAGGCCCAAGATACGCAGTATTTT
CDR3 protein: CASSLEAQDTQYF

D gene: .
J gene: TRBJ2-2
V gene: TRBV2
clone size: .
CDR3 DNA: TGTGCCAGCAGTGAACTAGGACCCAGGGGAAGCGGCGGGGAGCTGTTTTTT
CDR3 protein: CASSELGPRGSGGELFF

D gene: TRBD2
J gene: TRBJ2-1
V gene: TRBV20-1
clone size: .
CDR3 DNA: TGCAGTGCTAGGGGGGGTAGCGGGTACTACAATGAGCAGTTCTTC
CDR3 protein: CSARGGSGYYNEQFF

D gene: .
J gene: TRBJ1-1
V gene: TRBV5-1
clone size: few
CDR3 DNA: TGCGCCAGCAGCTTGGTGGCACCTATGAACACTGAAGCTTTCTTT
CDR3 protein: CASSLVAPMNTEAFF

D gene: .
J gene: TRBJ2-7
V gene: TRBV4-2
clone size: .
CDR3 DNA: TGTGCCAGCAGCCAAGATCGAGACAGGACAAACTACGAGCAGTACTTC
CDR3 protein: CASSQDRDRTNYEQYF

D gene: .
J gene: TRBJ1-3
V gene: TRBV5-1
clone size: .
CDR3 DNA: TGCGCCAGCAGCTTGGTAGCCCCTGGGGTGGCACGAAACACCATATATTTT
CDR3 protein: CASSLVAPGVARNTIYF